Only a few counts were recorded for the clone carrying this T cell receptor (beta chain). Its matching antigen is unknown. This specimen comes from a study of spatial heterogeneity in lung cancer. Study as a whole: Strong correlation was found between tumor-region TCR transcript counts and a T cell module score from matched bulk RNA-seq.

Germline trimming cut 6 bases from V and 0 bases from J; bases unmatched to any gene: 5. This CDR3 has 15 residues. Germline CDR1 is SGHNT and CDR2 is YYREEE (reference sequence). Findings of the study overall: It was found that expanded intratumoral alpha and beta TCR counts tracked tumor mutation counts.

Time point in this sample: sample taken at primary tumor resection. 72 TRACERx patients with early, untreated non-small cell lung cancer donated samples. TCRs were sequenced from unsorted whole RNA of tumor, nontumor lung or PBMC. TCR cDNA molecules each carried a unique molecular identifier. TCRdb reprocessed the 5' RACE reads with MiXCR, giving one entry per CDR3 protein. The sample contains some 4,800 distinct CDR3 sequences, 8.4% of which appear only once. This rearrangement joins TRBV5-4 to TRBJ2-3; TRBD2 matches 9 bases. The source was lung tumor tissue, collected at surgery. The receptor was derived from a female donor with early-stage non-small cell lung cancer. Written as DNA, the CDR3 is TGTGCCAGCACCCCTAGCGGGGTTAGCACAGATACGCAGTATTTT. This sequence encodes CASTPSGVSTDTQYF.